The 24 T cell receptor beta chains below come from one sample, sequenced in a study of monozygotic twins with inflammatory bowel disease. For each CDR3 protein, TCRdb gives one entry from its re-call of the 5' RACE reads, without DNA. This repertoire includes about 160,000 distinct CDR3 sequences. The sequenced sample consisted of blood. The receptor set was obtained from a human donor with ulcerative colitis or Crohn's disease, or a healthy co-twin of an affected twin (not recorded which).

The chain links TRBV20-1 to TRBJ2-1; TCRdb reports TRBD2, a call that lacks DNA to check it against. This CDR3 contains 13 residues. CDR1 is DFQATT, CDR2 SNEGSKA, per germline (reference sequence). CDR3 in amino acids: CSALAGEFNEQFF.

The CDR3 loop is CASSYSGHLTDTQYF. The chain uses TRBV6-5 and TRBJ2-3; with no DNA, the TCRdb D assignment of TRBD1 cannot be verified. The CDR3 has 15 residues. The V gene's germline CDR1 is MNHEY and CDR2 SVGAGI.

The CDR3 protein is CASSAHGQGAPGANVLTF. This chain joins TRBV6-4 and TRBJ2-6; TCRdb gives TRBD1 as the D gene, but with no DNA this cannot be confirmed. The CDR3 totals 18 residues. The V gene's germline CDR1 is MRHNA and CDR2 SNTAGT.

The CDR3 loop is CASRGGGPSSYNEQFF. V and J are TRBV7-9 and TRBJ2-1; the TCRdb D gene call, TRBD1, has no DNA to confirm it. The length of the CDR3 is 16 residues. Germline CDR1 reads SEHNR; CDR2 reads FQNEAQ (reference sequence).

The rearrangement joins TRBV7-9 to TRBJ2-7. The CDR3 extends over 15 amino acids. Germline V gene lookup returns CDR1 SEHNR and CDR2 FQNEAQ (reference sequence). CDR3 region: CASSFTHSGPYEQYF.

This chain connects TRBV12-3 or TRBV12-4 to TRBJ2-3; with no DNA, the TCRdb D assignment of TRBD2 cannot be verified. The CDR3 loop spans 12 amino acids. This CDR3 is CASNKLADTQYF.

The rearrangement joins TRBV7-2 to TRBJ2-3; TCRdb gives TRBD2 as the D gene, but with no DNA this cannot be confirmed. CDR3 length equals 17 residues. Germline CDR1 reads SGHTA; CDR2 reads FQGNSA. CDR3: CASSLQAGGTSTDTQYF.

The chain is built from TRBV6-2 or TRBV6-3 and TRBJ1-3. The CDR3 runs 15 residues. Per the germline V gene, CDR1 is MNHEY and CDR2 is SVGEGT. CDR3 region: CASRARRSSGNTIYF.

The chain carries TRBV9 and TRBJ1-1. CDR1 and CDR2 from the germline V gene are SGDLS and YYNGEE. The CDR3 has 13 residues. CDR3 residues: CASSVATLGEAFF.

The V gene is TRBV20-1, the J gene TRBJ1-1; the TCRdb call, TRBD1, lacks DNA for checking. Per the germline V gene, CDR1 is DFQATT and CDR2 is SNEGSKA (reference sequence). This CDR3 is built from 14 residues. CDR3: CSALRGGGNTEAFF.

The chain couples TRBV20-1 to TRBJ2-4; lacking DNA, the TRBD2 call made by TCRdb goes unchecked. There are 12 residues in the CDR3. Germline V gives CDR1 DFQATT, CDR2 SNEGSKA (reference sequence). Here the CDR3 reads CSARTSGNMQYF.

The CDR3 sequence is CASTMTVHQPQHF. The J gene is TRBJ1-5, the V gene TRBV12-3 or TRBV12-4; TCRdb reports TRBD1, a call that lacks DNA to check it against. The CDR3 has 13 amino acids.

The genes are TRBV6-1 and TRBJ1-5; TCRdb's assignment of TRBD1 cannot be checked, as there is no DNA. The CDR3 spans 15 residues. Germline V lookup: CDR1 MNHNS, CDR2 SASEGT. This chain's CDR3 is CASSQGRQGNQPQHF.

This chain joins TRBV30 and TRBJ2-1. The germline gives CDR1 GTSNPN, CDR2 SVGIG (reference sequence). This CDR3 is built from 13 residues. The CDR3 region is CAWSVRRYNEQFF.

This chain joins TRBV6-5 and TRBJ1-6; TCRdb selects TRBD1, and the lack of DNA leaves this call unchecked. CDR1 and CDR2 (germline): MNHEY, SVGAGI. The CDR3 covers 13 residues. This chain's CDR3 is CASTGQGNSPLHF.

The CDR3 protein is CASSPAGGFYEQYF. The rearrangement uses TRBV7-2 and TRBJ2-7; TCRdb's D call, TRBD1, is unchecked because there is no DNA. This CDR3 contains 14 residues. Germline V gene data show CDR1 as SGHTA and CDR2 as FQGNSA.

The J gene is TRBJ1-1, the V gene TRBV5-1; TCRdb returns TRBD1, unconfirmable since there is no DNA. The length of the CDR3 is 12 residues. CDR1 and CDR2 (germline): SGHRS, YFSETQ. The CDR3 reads CASSSGQGEAFF.

CDR3: CASSFFSLGTDEQFF. The chain employs TRBV5-1 and TRBJ2-1. Germline V lookup: CDR1 SGHRS, CDR2 YFSETQ. The CDR3 extends over 15 amino acids.

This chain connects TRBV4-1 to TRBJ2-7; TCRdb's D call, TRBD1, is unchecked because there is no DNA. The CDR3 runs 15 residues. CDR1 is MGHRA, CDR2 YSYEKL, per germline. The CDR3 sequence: CASSQTGTGVYEQYF.

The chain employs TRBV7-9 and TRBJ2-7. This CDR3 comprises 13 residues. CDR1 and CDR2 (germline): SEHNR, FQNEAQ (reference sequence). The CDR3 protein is CASGSSGTYEQYF.

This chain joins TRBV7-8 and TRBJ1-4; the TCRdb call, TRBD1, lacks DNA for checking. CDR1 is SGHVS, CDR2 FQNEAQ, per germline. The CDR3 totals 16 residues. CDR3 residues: CASSLTLVDRDEKLFF. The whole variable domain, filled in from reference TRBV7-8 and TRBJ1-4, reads GAGVSQSPRYKVAKRGQDVALRCDPISGHVSLFWYQQALGQGPEFLTYFQNEAQLDKSGLPSDRFFAERPEGSVSTLKIQRTQQEDSAVYLCASSLTLVDRDEKLFFGSGTQLSVL.

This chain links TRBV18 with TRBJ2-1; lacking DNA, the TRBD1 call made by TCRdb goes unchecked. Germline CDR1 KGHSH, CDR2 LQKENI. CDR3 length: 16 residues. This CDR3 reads CASSQGGVRQDNEQFF.

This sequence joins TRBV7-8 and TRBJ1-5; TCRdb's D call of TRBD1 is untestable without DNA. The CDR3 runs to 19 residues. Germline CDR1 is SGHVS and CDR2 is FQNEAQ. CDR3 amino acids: CASSAPMSGALADNQPQHF.

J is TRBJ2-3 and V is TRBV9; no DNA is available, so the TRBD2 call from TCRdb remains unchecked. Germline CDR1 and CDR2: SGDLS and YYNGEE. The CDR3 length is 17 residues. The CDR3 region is CASSRRGVAGATDTQYF.